This T cell receptor (beta chain) is from a study of CD8 T cells in Susac syndrome. The T cells that were sequenced for TCR beta were CD8+ and CD4+ cells from blood. V was clipped by 6 bases and J by 2 bases, with 17 bases between them. The CDR3 has 15 residues. Reverse transcription of 0.5 to 1 ug RNA was performed with random hexamers. An immunoSEQ multiplex PCR amplified TCR beta CDR3 over 54 Vbeta and 13 Jbeta. In TCRdb, the immunoSEQ multiplex PCR reads were re-called with MiXCR into one record per CDR3 protein. The sample has around 150,000 distinct CDR3 sequences, around 95% seen once. The chain couples TRBV12-3 or TRBV12-4 to TRBJ2-7; the D is unclear. The TCR comes from a human donor in good health. Sequencing used CD4+ T cells from PBMCs. This CDR3 reads CASSSGQPWAYEQYF. The DNA for the CDR3 is TGTGCCAGCAGCTCGGGCCAACCTTGGGCCTACGAGCAGTACTTC.